The text below deals with one T cell receptor beta chain. Its specificity is unknown. This entry comes from a study of shared clonotypes between healthy human individuals. Study findings and constraints: Sequencing depth was predicted to influence how clonotypes are shared among donors.

Clones were sequenced by immunoSEQ multiplex PCR, and TCRdb holds only the in-frame ones, with some missing. Altogether roughly 1 million clones are present, about 84% being singletons, with the ten largest covering about 0.52%. Germline lookup yields CDR1 SGHTA and CDR2 FQGTGA. There are 13 residues in the CDR3. V lost 3 bases and J 3 bases, leaving 8 bases between the germline ends. The V call is TRBV7-3, the J call TRBJ1-1; the D is unclear. Input material: memory CD4+ T cells from PBMCs. The subset is: CD45RA-negative fraction. The clonotype comes from a man in his late teens or twenties in good health. Some clones in this sample may be carry-over from other donors' samples. The CDR3 DNA is TGTGCCAGCAGCTTCCTGTGGGACACTGAAGCTTTCTTT. This encodes CASSFLWDTEAFF. The variable domain in full, completed from reference TRBV7-3 and TRBJ1-1, reads GAGVSQTPSNKVTEKGKYVELRCDPISGHTALYWYRQSLGQGPEFLIYFQGTGAADDSGLPNDRFFAVRPEGSVSTLKIQRTERGDSAVYLCASSFLWDTEAFFGQGTRLTVV.